This T cell receptor beta chain derives from a study of T cells in Graves' hyperthyroidism and ophthalmopathy. Study-level findings and limits: Most thyroid clonotypes expanded above 0.001 were also detected in blood. Ophthalmopathy got predicted by the model a median approximately 6 months before its onset.

TCR beta CDR3 regions were amplified from RNA transcripts. The HTBI primer set was used in a first-round RT-PCR of the TCR CDR3. TCRdb used MiXCR to reprocess the multiplex PCR reads, holding one entry per CDR3 protein. The data hold about 570,000 distinct CDR3 sequences, with roughly 46% observed a single time. A note on this clonotype: The antigen is unknown.

Per germline, CDR1 SQVTM and CDR2 ANQGSEA. The CDR3 length is 13 residues. The V gene lost 5 bases and the J gene lost 6 bases, with 17 bases spanning the gap. Sequenced: peripheral blood or thyroid tissue (not recorded which). The receptor was isolated from an adult woman with Graves' disease, either hyperthyroidism or ophthalmopathy (not recorded which). The V call is TRBV29-1, the J call TRBJ2-7, with D possibly TRBD2 on 5 matching bases. Here the CDR3 reads CSVKAGKGREQYF. The CDR3 nucleotides are TGCAGCGTTAAAGCCGGGAAGGGTCGCGAGCAGTACTTC.